The 32 T cell receptor beta chains listed next were all sequenced from one sample in a study of control samples from healthy donors and cancer patients. The method was immunoSEQ multiplex PCR; TCRdb's version includes in-frame clones alone and lacks a portion of them. This sample carries about 170,000 clones, 80% to 95% of them seen once, and the ten largest clones take about 2%. Sequenced input: blood. The receptor set was obtained from a woman between 40 and 50 years old in good health.

For this clone: Being one base from a much bigger clone, this may be a read error. CDR3 sequence reads: CASSPGLAGGNEQFF. In DNA form, the CDR3 reads TGCGCCAGCAGCCCCGGACTAGCGGGGGGGAATGAGCAGTTCTTC. V gene TRBV4-1 combines with J gene TRBJ2-1; 15 bases fit TRBD2. Germline V gene sequence: CDR1 MGHRA, CDR2 YSYEKL. Trimming took 4 bases from V and 7 from J; bases not matched to a gene: 2. The CDR3 extends over 15 amino acids.

The chain joins TRBV12-5 to TRBJ2-3; TRBD1 matches 8 bases. The ends lost 5 bases at V and 3 bases at J; junction bases unmatched: 10. The CDR3 contains 16 residues. Per the germline V gene, CDR1 is LGHNT and CDR2 is FRNRAP. The CDR3 region has the DNA TGTGCTAGTGGTCCCGGACAGGGTTGGGAGACAGATACGCAGTATTTT. Translating it yields CASGPGQGWETDTQYF.

A remark on this clone: Different DNA sequences within this sample yield the same CDR3. This sequence joins TRBV5-1 and TRBJ2-3; possibly TRBD2 for D (6 bases). The V and J ends lost 4 bases and 6 bases respectively, with 6 bases between them. The CDR3 runs to 11 residues. The germline CDR1 and CDR2 sequences are SGHRS and YFSETQ. In DNA form, the CDR3 reads TGCGCCAGCAGCCTAGCGGATACGCAGTATTTT. Translation gives CASSLADTQYF.

The chain recombines TRBV6-5 with TRBJ1-2, with D unresolved. The CDR3 covers 14 residues. The germline V gene has CDR1 MNHEY and CDR2 SVGAGI. V lost 5 bases and J 4 bases, leaving 14 bases between the germline ends. Here the CDR3 reads CASSPGGSGYGYTF. CDR3 nucleotides: TGTGCCAGCAGTCCAGGCGGGTCGGGCTATGGCTACACCTTC.

The chain carries TRBV7-3 and TRBJ2-5; D remains ambiguous. Germline V CDR1 and CDR2: SGHTA, FQGTGA. With 6 bases removed from V and 1 base from J, the gap between germline ends came to 9 bases. The CDR3 contains 13 residues. This chain's CDR3 is CASSPAPQETQYF. In DNA form, the CDR3 reads TGTGCCAGCAGTCCCGCCCCCCAAGAGACCCAGTACTTC. Drawing the rest from reference TRBV7-3 and TRBJ2-5, the complete variable domain is GAGVSQTPSNKVTEKGKYVELRCDPISGHTALYWYRQSLGQGPEFLIYFQGTGAADDSGLPNDRFFAVRPEGSVSTLKIQRTERGDSAVYLCASSPAPQETQYFGPGTRLLVL.

This clone was observed a handful of times. V usage is TRBV19 and J usage is TRBJ2-7; D is possibly TRBD1 (5 bases). V lost 1 base and J 5 bases, leaving 12 bases between the germline ends. The germline gives CDR1 LNHDA, CDR2 SQIVND (reference sequence). The CDR3 covers 14 residues. CDR3 sequence reads: CASSIVPGNDEQYF. The CDR3 DNA sequence: TGTGCCAGTAGTATAGTCCCAGGGAACGACGAGCAGTACTTC.

The chain links TRBV14 to TRBJ2-7, with D possibly matching TRBD1 (5 bases). Trimming removed 5 bases from V and 3 bases from J, with 11 bases in between. The CDR3 loop spans 13 amino acids. CDR1 and CDR2 (germline): SGHDN, FVKESK. CDR3 region: CASSTSRVYEQYF. The CDR3 DNA sequence: TGTGCCAGCAGCACATCCAGGGTCTACGAGCAGTACTTC.

This clone has a single count. This chain links TRBV11-2 with TRBJ2-3; 7 bases are shared with TRBD2. V was clipped by 0 bases and J by 3 bases; unmatched bases: 0. Germline lookup yields CDR1 SGHAT and CDR2 FQNNGV. The CDR3 sequence is 14 residues long. CDR3 loop: CASSLDSGTDTQYF. The CDR3 DNA reads as TGTGCCAGCAGCTTAGATAGCGGGACAGATACGCAGTATTTT.

Here the CDR3 DNA reads TGTGCCAGCAGCTTGGGACAGACCTTTGCAACTAATGAAAAACTGTTTTTT. Residues: CASSLGQTFATNEKLFF. The V gene is TRBV11-2, the J gene TRBJ1-4; 7 bases agree with TRBD1. The CDR3 has 17 amino acids. The trim removed 3 bases at V and 0 bases at J, leaving 7 bases unmatched. Germline CDR1 is SGHAT and CDR2 is FQNNGV.

CDR3 sequence (DNA): TGTGCCAGCAGCCAAATTAGCACAGATACGCAGTATTTT. It is translated as CASSQISTDTQYF. V is TRBV3-1 (or the pseudogene TRBV3-2) and J is TRBJ2-3; no clear D gene. Germline V gene sequence: CDR1 LGHDT, CDR2 YNNKEL (reference sequence). CDR3 size: 13 residues. V lost 2 bases and J lost 0, with 3 bases in between.

This clone has only one observation. The chain links TRBV2 to TRBJ1-5; no reliable D call. This CDR3 is built from 11 residues. The V and J ends lost 5 bases and 4 bases respectively, with 3 bases between them. Germline loops: CDR1 SNHLY, CDR2 FYNNEI. CDR3 DNA: TGTGCCAGCAGTCGAAATCAGCCCCAGCATTTT. Translation gives CASSRNQPQHF.

This clone was recorded once. V and J are TRBV7-9 and TRBJ2-5, with TRBD1 identical over 7 bases. The ends lost 0 bases at V and 5 bases at J; junction bases unmatched: 3. CDR1 and CDR2 from the germline V gene are SEHNR and FQNEAQ (reference sequence). This CDR3 is 14 amino acids long. Here the CDR3 reads CASSLAGGFETQYF. In DNA form, the CDR3 reads TGTGCCAGCAGCTTAGCAGGGGGCTTTGAGACCCAGTACTTC.

The chain recombines TRBV3-1 (or the pseudogene TRBV3-2) with TRBJ1-1; no clear D gene. There are 13 residues in the CDR3. Deletions cut 6 bases from V and 0 bases from J, with 8 bases between. From germline, CDR1 is LGHDT and CDR2 YNNKEL (reference sequence). The CDR3 nucleotides are TGTGCCAGCAGGGTCTCCATGAACACTGAAGCTTTCTTT. It is translated as CASRVSMNTEAFF.

The CDR3 loop is CASTGQGNSPLHF. CDR3 DNA sequence: TGTGCCAGCACCGGACAGGGGAATTCACCCCTCCACTTT. The genes are TRBV2 and TRBJ1-6, with TRBD1 matching 9 bases. This CDR3 has 13 residues. CDR1 SNHLY and CDR2 FYNNEI come from the germline V gene. V lost 7 bases, J lost 7 bases, and 2 bases stayed unmatched.

The rearrangement joins TRBV4-1 to TRBJ1-2; 8 bases agree with TRBD1. Germline V gene sequence: CDR1 MGHRA, CDR2 YSYEKL. After removal of 8 bases from V and 7 bases from J, the junction contained 6 bases not matched to a gene. The CDR3 consists of 12 residues. The DNA for the CDR3 is TGCGCCAGCTCGACAGGGGTGGCTGGCTACACCTTC. Its translation: CASSTGVAGYTF.

The rearrangement joins TRBV18 to TRBJ1-6, with D unclear. The length of the CDR3 is 13 residues. Germline V CDR1 and CDR2: KGHSH, LQKENI. V was trimmed by 2 bases and J by 6 bases, leaving 5 bases between them. The CDR3 DNA sequence: TGTGCCAGCTCACCAGAGGGTAATTCACCCCTCCACTTT. Translating gives CASSPEGNSPLHF.

The J gene is TRBJ1-5, the V gene TRBV6-5; D might be TRBD1 (5 bases). V lost 6 bases and J 4 bases, leaving 10 bases between the germline ends. Germline-derived CDR1 and CDR2 are MNHEY and SVGAGI. This CDR3 has 13 amino acids. The CDR3 sequence: CASRGHLNQPQHF. DNA of the CDR3: TGTGCCAGCAGAGGACACCTGAATCAGCCCCAGCATTTT.

The V and J genes are TRBV5-1 and TRBJ2-5, with TRBD1 matching over 7 bases. The germline gives CDR1 SGHRS, CDR2 YFSETQ. This CDR3 spans 16 amino acids. The J segment lost 4 bases and the V segment lost 0 bases, leaving 9 bases of the junction unmatched. CDR3 nucleotides: TGCGCCAGCAGCTTGGGGGTCCAGGGGGTTGGAGAGACCCAGTACTTC. This gives the protein CASSLGVQGVGETQYF.

This chain links TRBV18 with TRBJ2-7; the D is unclear. Germline CDR1 is KGHSH and CDR2 is LQKENI. The CDR3 is made up of 11 amino acids. Trimming removed 8 bases at V and 6 bases at J, with 11 bases between. The CDR3 nucleotides read TGTGCCAGCGCGCCGATCGGCGAGCAGTACTTC. It is translated as CASAPIGEQYF. Supplemented by reference TRBV18 and TRBJ2-7, the full variable domain reads NAGVMQNPRHLVRRRGQEARLRCSPMKGHSHVYWYRQLPEEGLKFMVYLQKENIIDESGMPKERFSAEFPKEGPSILRIQQVVRGDSAAYFCASAPIGEQYFGPGTRLTVT.

The rearrangement uses TRBV11-3 and TRBJ2-5, with D perhaps being TRBD1 or TRBD2 (5 bases each). CDR1 is SGHNT, CDR2 YENEEA, per germline. CDR3 length: 17 residues. Trimming took 1 base from V and 2 from J, leaving 17 bases between them. CDR3 nucleotides: TGTGCCAGCAGCTTAGGCCTATTCGGGGCCCGTCAAGAGACCCAGTACTTC. Protein product: CASSLGLFGARQETQYF.

The rearrangement joins TRBV18 to TRBJ1-1, with D possibly TRBD1 on 5 matching bases. The germline gives CDR1 KGHSH, CDR2 LQKENI. V lost 4 bases, J lost 5 bases, and 14 bases lay in between. This CDR3 has 14 amino acids. The CDR3 reads CASSLGRGMTEAFF. As DNA, the CDR3 is TGTGCCAGCTCACTGGGACGGGGCATGACTGAAGCTTTCTTT.

The chain carries TRBV6-5 and TRBJ1-1, with a tentative D call TRBD1 (5 bases). The CDR3 has 13 amino acids. Per the germline V gene, CDR1 is MNHEY and CDR2 is SVGAGI. V lost 5 bases and J lost 1, with 8 bases in between. CDR3 protein: CASSRQKNTEAFF. The CDR3 bases are TGTGCCAGCAGTCGACAGAAGAACACTGAAGCTTTCTTT.

The chain is built from TRBV28 and TRBJ2-1; D unclear. Germline loops: CDR1 MDHEN, CDR2 SYDVKM. Trimming stripped 3 bases from V and 10 bases from J, with 4 bases between. The CDR3 is made up of 10 amino acids. The CDR3 loop reads CASSFREQFF. The CDR3 DNA sequence: TGTGCCAGCAGTTTCCGGGAGCAGTTCTTC.

The rearrangement joins TRBV5-1 to TRBJ2-2, with TRBD2 matching 9 bases. From germline, CDR1 is SGHRS and CDR2 YFSETQ. The CDR3 runs 17 residues. Germline trimming cut 0 bases from V and 1 base from J; bases unmatched to any gene: 4. Here the CDR3 reads CASSLALAGQNTGELFF. DNA of the CDR3: TGCGCCAGCAGCTTGGCCCTAGCGGGGCAGAACACCGGGGAGCTGTTTTTT.

The chain uses TRBV5-1 and TRBJ1-2; TRBD1 matches at 11 bases. Looked up from germline, CDR1 is SGHRS and CDR2 is YFSETQ. The CDR3 contains 18 residues. V trimming: 4 bases; J trimming: 4 bases; junction bases outside the gene matches: 15. The CDR3 sequence: CASSGSGTGGTKVYGYTF. Here the CDR3 DNA reads TGCGCCAGCAGCGGGTCCGGGACAGGGGGTACCAAGGTCTATGGCTACACCTTC.

The CDR3 spells CASSLVPPTEGNTGELFF. The CDR3 DNA sequence: TGCGCCAGCAGCTTGGTCCCCCCGACCGAAGGAAACACCGGGGAGCTGTTTTTT. The chain recombines TRBV5-1 with TRBJ2-2, with D unclear. CDR3 size: 18 residues. The ends were cut back, 0 bases at V and 2 bases at J, with 17 bases in the middle. The germline gives CDR1 SGHRS, CDR2 YFSETQ.

The V and J genes are TRBV9 and TRBJ1-2, with D perhaps TRBD1 (6 bases). Germline CDR1 reads SGDLS; CDR2 reads YYNGEE. With 5 bases removed from V and 8 bases from J, the gap between germline ends came to 13 bases. The CDR3 has 12 residues. The CDR3 here is CASSAGEYGYTF. The CDR3 DNA is TGTGCCAGCAGTGCAGGGGAGTACGGCTACACCTTC.

The rearrangement links TRBV6-5 to TRBJ2-7, with 11 nucleotides matching TRBD2. Germline-derived CDR1 and CDR2 are MNHEY and SVGAGI. The CDR3 is made up of 15 amino acids. V trimming: 5 bases; J trimming: 3 bases; junction bases outside the gene matches: 6. The CDR3 nucleotides read TGTGCCAGCAGTATTCTAGCGGGGGGCCACTACGAGCAGTACTTC. This translates into CASSILAGGHYEQYF.

The genes are TRBV29-1 and TRBJ1-2, with D possibly TRBD1 on 5 matching bases. The CDR3 has 14 amino acids. Germline lookup yields CDR1 SQVTM and CDR2 ANQGSEA. The ends were cut back, 5 bases at V and 6 bases at J, with 19 bases in the middle. As DNA, the CDR3 is TGCAGCGTTAGTAAAGCAAGGGGAGTCGATGGCTACACCTTC. Residues: CSVSKARGVDGYTF. The variable domain in full, with the rest retrieved from reference TRBV29-1 and TRBJ1-2, is SAVISQKPSRDICQRGTSLTIQCQVDSQVTMMFWYRQQPGQSLTLIATANQGSEATYESGFVIDKFPISRPNLTFSTLTVSNMSPEDSSIYLCSVSKARGVDGYTFGSGTRLTVV.

This clone showed up just once. V is TRBV6-5 and J is TRBJ1-1; D not resolved. V gave up 6 bases and J gave up 3 bases, with 5 bases separating them. The germline V gene encodes CDR1 MNHEY and CDR2 SVGAGI. The CDR3 is made up of 11 amino acids. The CDR3, as DNA: TGTGCCAGCAGGGTGGACACTGAAGCTTTCTTT. It yields the protein CASRVDTEAFF.

V gene TRBV24-1 combines with J gene TRBJ2-7, with D perhaps TRBD1 (5 bases). Looked up from germline, CDR1 is KGHDR and CDR2 is SFDVKD. V gave up 7 bases and J gave up 0 bases, with 18 bases separating them. This CDR3 contains 16 residues. The CDR3 region is CATRGGLRQSSYEQYF. CDR3 nucleotides: TGTGCCACCAGGGGTGGTCTAAGACAGAGCTCCTACGAGCAGTACTTC.

V gene TRBV15 combines with J gene TRBJ2-3; no reliable D call. The CDR3 runs to 13 residues. Germline lookup yields CDR1 LNHNV and CDR2 YYDKDF (reference sequence). V was shortened by 0 bases and J by 5 bases, with 6 bases between the two germline ends. Here the CDR3 DNA reads TGTGCCACCAGCAGAGATTTGGGAGATACGCAGTATTTT. This translates into CATSRDLGDTQYF.